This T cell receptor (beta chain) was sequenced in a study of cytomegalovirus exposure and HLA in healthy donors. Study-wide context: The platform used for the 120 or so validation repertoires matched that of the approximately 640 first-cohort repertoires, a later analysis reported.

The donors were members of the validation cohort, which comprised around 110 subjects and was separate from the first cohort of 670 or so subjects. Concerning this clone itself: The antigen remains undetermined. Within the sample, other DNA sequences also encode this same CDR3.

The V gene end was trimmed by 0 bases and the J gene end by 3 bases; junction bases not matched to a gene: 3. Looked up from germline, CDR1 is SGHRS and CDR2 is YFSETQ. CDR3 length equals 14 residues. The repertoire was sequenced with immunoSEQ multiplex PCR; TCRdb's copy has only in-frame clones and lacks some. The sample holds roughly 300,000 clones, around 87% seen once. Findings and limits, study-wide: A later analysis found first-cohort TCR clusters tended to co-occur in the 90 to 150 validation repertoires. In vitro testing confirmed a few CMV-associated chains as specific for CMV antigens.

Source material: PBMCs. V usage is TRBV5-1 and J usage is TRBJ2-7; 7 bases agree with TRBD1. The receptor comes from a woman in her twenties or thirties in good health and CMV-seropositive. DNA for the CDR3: TGCGCCAGCAGCTTGGAACAGGGGTTCTACGAGCAGTACTTC. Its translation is CASSLEQGFYEQYF.